The 21 T cell receptor beta chains below were found in one sample sequenced in a study of cytomegalovirus exposure and HLA in healthy donors. In the PCR, 60 Vbeta and 13 Jbeta primers were used. The method was immunoSEQ multiplex PCR; TCRdb's version includes in-frame clones alone and lacks a portion of them. The sample lists more than 200,000 clones, about 80% occurring once. Sequenced: PBMCs. These receptors came from a male donor in good health and CMV-seronegative.

This chain connects TRBV19 to TRBJ2-6, with D perhaps TRBD1 (6 bases). Germline CDR1 and CDR2: LNHDA and SQIVND (reference sequence). The CDR3 totals 17 residues. Trimming shortened V by 6 bases and J by 0 bases, and 15 bases separated the two germline ends. The CDR3 protein is CASRPRQESSGANVLTF. The CDR3, as DNA: TGTGCCAGTAGGCCCCGACAGGAGAGCTCTGGGGCCAACGTCCTGACTTTC. The full variable domain, completed using reference TRBV19 and TRBJ2-6, is DGGITQSPKYLFRKEGQNVTLSCEQNLNHDAMYWYRQDPGQGLRLIYYSQIVNDFQKGDIAEGYSVSREKKESFPLTVTSAQKNPTAFYLCASRPRQESSGANVLTFGAGSRLTVL.

The gene calls are TRBV19 and TRBJ2-7; D gene unclear. CDR3 length equals 13 residues. Per the germline V gene, CDR1 is LNHDA and CDR2 is SQIVND (reference sequence). V was cut by 6 bases and J by 3 bases, with 12 bases left in between. The CDR3 region has the DNA TGTGCCAGTAGCCTTACAACCAACTACGAGCAGTACTTC. This encodes CASSLTTNYEQYF.

The table lists this clone with a count of one. The rearrangement links TRBV28 to TRBJ2-6, with D possibly being TRBD1 (6 bases). From germline, CDR1 is MDHEN and CDR2 SYDVKM. The CDR3 spans 15 residues. V gave up 2 bases and J gave up 4 bases, with 9 bases separating them. The CDR3, as DNA: TGTGCCAGCAGTTTAGCAGGGGTCGGGGCCAACGTCCTGACTTTC. This gives the protein CASSLAGVGANVLTF.

The V and J genes are TRBV7-9 and TRBJ1-1, with 7 nucleotides matching TRBD1. Trimming at V came to 8 bases and at J to 5 bases, leaving 8 bases not matched to a gene. Germline V gene data show CDR1 as SEHNR and CDR2 as FQNEAQ (reference sequence). The CDR3 contains 13 residues. Here the CDR3 reads CASRGQLGTEAFF. The CDR3 coding sequence is TGTGCCAGCCGGGGACAGTTAGGTACTGAAGCTTTCTTT.

V is TRBV7-9 and J is TRBJ2-7, with D perhaps TRBD2 (7 bases). Trimming pared 5 bases from V and 3 bases from J, leaving 20 bases between. Germline CDR1 and CDR2: SEHNR and FQNEAQ (reference sequence). This CDR3 spans 16 amino acids. The DNA of the CDR3 is TGTGCCAGCAGCCTAAGGAGCGGAAGGGGGGGCTACGAGCAGTACTTC. It specifies CASSLRSGRGGYEQYF.

This clone was counted a single time. This chain's CDR3 is CASSLGGGIYNEQFF. The CDR3 coding sequence is TGTGCCAGCAGCTTAGGTGGGGGGATCTACAATGAGCAGTTCTTC. The chain carries TRBV7-8 and TRBJ2-1; the D gene is possibly TRBD2 (6 bases). V dropped 1 base and J dropped 3 bases, with 10 bases sitting between them. Germline CDR1 reads SGHVS; CDR2 reads FQNEAQ. The length of the CDR3 is 15 residues.

The chain employs TRBV29-1 and TRBJ2-5; 8 bases line up with TRBD1. The J call may be mistaken, given a closer DNA end match to TRBJ2-7. The CDR3 has 13 residues. CDR1 is SQVTM and CDR2 is ANQGSEA in the germline V gene. The CDR3 is CSAEAQGAYEQYF. DNA for the CDR3: TGCAGCGCGGAGGCCCAGGGGGCGTACGAGCAGTACTTC.

The chain combines TRBV6-4 with TRBJ2-1; 14 nucleotides match TRBD2. Trimming at V came to 5 bases and at J to 10 bases, leaving 19 bases not matched to a gene. Germline V gene sequence: CDR1 MRHNA, CDR2 SNTAGT. The CDR3 is 19 amino acids. CDR3 residues: CASSRSGLAGGIYNGEQFF. The CDR3 DNA reads as TGTGCCAGCAGTAGATCCGGACTAGCGGGGGGCATCTACAATGGGGAGCAGTTCTTC.

Note on this clone: Other DNA sequences in the sample encode the same CDR3. The genes are TRBV7-2 and TRBJ2-7, with 7 bases matching TRBD1. The CDR3 consists of 14 residues. Germline CDR1 is SGHTA and CDR2 is FQGNSA. V trimming: 5 bases; J trimming: 3 bases; junction bases outside the gene matches: 7. The CDR3 loop is CASSARQGIYEQYF. The CDR3 DNA reads TGTGCCAGCAGCGCCCGACAGGGAATCTACGAGCAGTACTTC.

V gene TRBV27 combines with J gene TRBJ2-5; D not resolved. Trimming took off 5 bases at V and 0 bases at J, with 7 bases between the two ends. The CDR3 is 13 residues long. Germline V CDR1 and CDR2: MNHEY, SMNVEV (reference sequence). The CDR3 spells CASSPLYQETQYF. CDR3 in DNA: TGTGCCAGCAGTCCCCTGTACCAAGAGACCCAGTACTTC.

The chain links TRBV28 to TRBJ1-4; TRBD1 aligns across 8 bases. The germline CDR1 and CDR2 sequences are MDHEN and SYDVKM. After removal of 10 bases from V and 7 bases from J, the junction contained 11 bases not matched to a gene. The length of the CDR3 is 14 residues. CDR3: CANGPTGAREKLFF. The DNA of the CDR3 is TGTGCCAACGGCCCGACAGGGGCGCGTGAAAAACTGTTTTTT.

The genes are TRBV30 and TRBJ2-5; TRBD2 matches at 8 bases. The germline gives CDR1 GTSNPN, CDR2 SVGIG (reference sequence). The length of the CDR3 is 13 residues. Trimming removed 2 bases from V and 5 bases from J; junction bases left unmatched: 4. The CDR3 DNA follows: TGTGCCTGGAGTAAGCGGGGGCGGGAGACCCAGTACTTC. This sequence encodes CAWSKRGRETQYF.

The chain links TRBV27 to TRBJ2-2, with unresolved D. Trimming removed 5 bases at V and 5 bases at J, with 12 bases between. In germline, CDR1 is MNHEY, CDR2 SMNVEV (reference sequence). The CDR3 totals 14 residues. The CDR3 loop is CASSPPFETGELFF. The CDR3 DNA reads as TGTGCCAGCAGTCCCCCTTTCGAGACCGGGGAGCTGTTTTTT.

This chain's CDR3 is CASSPSQGRQYF. DNA for the CDR3: TGTGCCAGCAGCCCAAGCCAGGGAAGGCAGTATTTT. The chain joins TRBV7-3 to TRBJ2-3; a weak D match, TRBD1 (5 bases). Germline loops: CDR1 SGHTA, CDR2 FQGTGA. With 5 bases removed from V and 11 bases from J, the gap between germline ends came to 14 bases. The CDR3 sequence is 12 residues long.

The CDR3 nucleotides read TGCGCCAGCAGCTTGGATGGGCGGGAGGATTACACAGATACGCAGTATTTT. Translation gives CASSLDGREDYTDTQYF. The V gene is TRBV5-1, the J gene TRBJ2-3; 8 bases line up with TRBD2. V was clipped by 0 bases and J by 2 bases; unmatched bases: 8. The CDR3 totals 17 residues. CDR1 and CDR2 (germline): SGHRS, YFSETQ.

This sequence joins TRBV7-3 and TRBJ2-2, with TRBD2 identical over 14 bases. Germline lookup yields CDR1 SGHTA and CDR2 FQGTGA. With V trimmed by 8 bases and J by 0 bases, 11 bases remained unmatched. The CDR3 is 19 residues long. The CDR3 region has the DNA TGTGCCAGCCACCCCGGGACTAGCGGGAGATTGGCGAACACCGGGGAGCTGTTTTTT. Its protein is CASHPGTSGRLANTGELFF.

The chain is built from TRBV5-4 and TRBJ1-6; no clear D. CDR3 size: 15 residues. Trimming took off 10 bases at V and 7 bases at J, with 21 bases between the two ends. CDR1 and CDR2 (germline): SGHNT, YYREEE (reference sequence). The DNA for the CDR3 is TGTGCCTACTCATCCTCCGTCCTCCCGAATTCACCCCTCCACTTT. Translated, it gives CAYSSSVLPNSPLHF.

The rearrangement joins TRBV6-4 to TRBJ2-1; 9 bases align to TRBD2. The germline CDR1 and CDR2 sequences are MRHNA and SNTAGT. V trimming: 5 bases; J trimming: 8 bases; junction bases outside the gene matches: 13. The CDR3 has 16 amino acids. CDR3 sequence reads: CASSPRGGARQDEQFF. The CDR3 region has the DNA TGTGCCAGCAGTCCCCGCGGGGGGGCCCGTCAGGATGAGCAGTTCTTC.

V and J are TRBV28 and TRBJ1-5; 9 nucleotides agree with TRBD1. The length of the CDR3 is 15 residues. Trimming cost V 8 bases and J 6 bases; bases outside gene matches: 11. Germline V CDR1 and CDR2: MDHEN, SYDVKM. The CDR3 loop is CASGWDRAGSQPQHF. The CDR3 DNA reads TGTGCCAGCGGTTGGGACAGGGCGGGGAGTCAGCCCCAGCATTTT.

The chain joins TRBV30 to TRBJ1-2, with 8 bases aligning to TRBD1. With V trimmed by 3 bases and J by 8 bases, 8 bases remained unmatched. This CDR3 is 13 amino acids long. Germline CDR1 and CDR2: GTSNPN and SVGIG (reference sequence). For the CDR3, the DNA is TGTGCCTGGAGCCGGGACAGGCCCCGAGGCTACACCTTC. This codes for CAWSRDRPRGYTF.

The chain combines TRBV4-1 with TRBJ1-3; 9 bases align to TRBD1. The CDR3 is 15 residues long. Germline lookup yields CDR1 MGHRA and CDR2 YSYEKL. The V segment lost 2 bases and the J segment 5 bases; nucleotides outside the gene matches: 4. DNA of the CDR3: TGCGCCAGCAGCCAATGGGACAGGGAGAGAAACACCATATATTTT. Protein: CASSQWDRERNTIYF.